A selection of T cell receptor beta chains follows, all from one sample in a study of technical replicates of blood from a few donors. Clones were sequenced by immunoSEQ multiplex PCR, and TCRdb holds only the in-frame ones, with some missing. Among about 62,000 clones listed, 80% to 90% were seen once. Sample: PBMCs. Every receptor here comes from a human donor in good health. Some clones in this sample may be carry-over from other donors' samples. Both conserved end residues are part of each CDR3. The D gene is left open where the match is weak. Clone size, where shown, is once, few, many, or a class for clones that have expanded.

once,NA,TRBV7-6,TRBJ2-7,CASSLAQGYEQYF,TGTGCCAGCAGCTTAGCCCAGGGCTACGAGCAGTACTTC
NA,TRBD2,TRBV7-2,TRBJ2-3,CASSLVSGGPPTDTQYF,TGTGCCAGCAGCTTAGTGAGCGGGGGGCCGCCCACAGATACGCAGTATTTT
NA,TRBD1,TRBV6-5,TRBJ1-4,CASRNTGAKNEKLFF,TGTGCCAGCAGAAATACAGGGGCAAAAAATGAAAAACTGTTTTTT
NA,TRBD2,TRBV7-3,TRBJ2-2,CASRPSGGAGELFF,TGTGCCAGCAGACCAAGCGGGGGGGCCGGGGAGCTGTTTTTT
NA,NA,TRBV11-2,TRBJ2-3,CASSLGSVFPYTDTQYF,TGTGCCAGCAGCTTAGGAAGTGTTTTCCCCTACACAGATACGCAGTATTTT
NA,NA,TRBV7-2,TRBJ1-1,CASSRYRSDTEAFF,TGTGCCAGCAGCAGGTACAGGTCGGACACTGAAGCTTTCTTT
NA,NA,TRBV14,TRBJ1-3,CASSQVALSGNTIYF,TGTGCCAGCAGCCAAGTAGCACTCTCTGGAAACACCATATATTTT
NA,TRBD1,TRBV19,TRBJ1-2,CATRRGGQERYGYTF,TGTGCCACCCGAAGAGGGGGACAGGAGAGATATGGCTACACCTTC
NA,NA,TRBV15,TRBJ1-2,CATSRDRVEGGYTF,TGTGCCACCAGCAGAGACAGGGTCGAAGGGGGCTACACCTTC
NA,NA,TRBV30,TRBJ2-5,CAWSSGVRETQYF,TGTGCCTGGTCGTCCGGGGTTAGAGAGACCCAGTACTTC
NA,NA,TRBV10-3,TRBJ1-1,CAIRPDGGGTEAFF,TGTGCCATCAGACCGGACGGGGGGGGCACTGAAGCTTTCTTT
NA,NA,TRBV15,TRBJ2-3,CATSRDERVGSTDTQYF,TGTGCCACCAGCAGAGATGAGCGGGTTGGGAGCACAGATACGCAGTATTTT
NA,TRBD2,TRBV15,TRBJ2-5,CATSREGLAGIETQYF,TGTGCCACCAGCAGAGAGGGGCTAGCGGGAATAGAGACCCAGTACTTC
NA,NA,TRBV19,TRBJ1-1,CASSPSGQGAEAFF,TGTGCCAGTAGTCCCTCTGGCCAAGGGGCTGAAGCTTTCTTT
NA,TRBD1,TRBV27,TRBJ2-1,CASRRQGGGEQFF,TGTGCCAGCAGAAGACAGGGTGGCGGTGAGCAGTTCTTC
NA,NA,TRBV7-9,TRBJ1-4,CASSPRLSNEKLFF,TGTGCCAGCAGCCCCCGTCTTTCGAATGAAAAACTGTTTTTT
NA,NA,TRBV5-4,TRBJ2-5,CASSLASRETQYF,TGTGCCAGCAGCTTGGCTAGCCGGGAGACCCAGTACTTC
NA,NA,TRBV4-2,TRBJ2-1,CASSGRTVDEQFF,TGTGCCAGCAGCGGGCGGACAGTAGATGAGCAGTTCTTC
NA,NA,TRBV25-1,TRBJ2-7,CASSENNRAGEQYF,TGTGCCAGCAGTGAAAATAACAGGGCCGGCGAGCAGTACTTC
NA,NA,TRBV18,TRBJ1-1,CASSPMDKTEAFF,TGTGCCAGCTCACCGATGGACAAAACTGAAGCTTTCTTT
once,TRBD1,TRBV7-9,TRBJ1-3,CASSLGDRVVSGNTIYF,TGTGCCAGCAGCTTAGGGGACAGGGTTGTCTCTGGAAACACCATATATTTT
once,TRBD1,TRBV29-1,TRBJ2-2,CSVQQGPGELFF,TGCAGCGTCCAACAGGGGCCCGGGGAGCTGTTTTTT
NA,TRBD2,TRBV5-4,TRBJ2-7,CASSNSGPIYEQYF,TGTGCCAGCAGCAATAGCGGGCCGATCTACGAGCAGTACTTC
NA,NA,TRBV6-4,TRBJ1-5,CASGTKPGIYSNQPQHF,TGTGCCAGCGGTACTAAGCCAGGGATTTATAGCAATCAGCCCCAGCATTTT
NA,NA,TRBV2,TRBJ2-7,CATLPTGPWDEQYF,TGTGCCACATTACCGACAGGCCCTTGGGACGAGCAGTACTTC
NA,TRBD2,TRBV7-3,TRBJ2-3,CASSLLAGVRADTQYF,TGTGCCAGCAGCTTACTAGCGGGGGTTCGGGCAGATACGCAGTATTTT
once,NA,TRBV5-1,TRBJ2-5,CASCEVPGETQYF,TGCGCCAGCTGTGAGGTACCGGGAGAGACCCAGTACTTC
NA,TRBD1,TRBV6-1,TRBJ2-7,CASSKGQGTYEQYF,TGTGCCAGCAGTAAAGGACAGGGGACCTACGAGCAGTACTTC
NA,NA,TRBV7-2,TRBJ1-1,CASSGQKNTEAFF,TGTGCCAGCAGTGGACAGAAGAACACTGAAGCTTTCTTT
once,NA,TRBV27,TRBJ2-1,CASSLTRVPYNEQFF,TGTGCCAGCAGTCTTACTAGGGTCCCCTACAATGAGCAGTTCTTC
NA,NA,TRBV6-1,TRBJ2-3,CASSDQGTDTQYF,TGTGCCAGCAGTGACCAGGGTACAGATACGCAGTATTTT
NA,NA,TRBV7-2,TRBJ1-1,CASRAEEEIDTEAFF,TGTGCCAGCAGAGCAGAAGAGGAAATAGACACTGAAGCTTTCTTT
NA,TRBD2,TRBV4-3,TRBJ2-1,CASQAKKGLARNEQFF,TGCGCCAGCCAAGCCAAGAAGGGACTAGCTAGGAATGAGCAGTTCTTC
NA,TRBD1,TRBV18,TRBJ1-1,CASSPNGQGNTEAFF,TGTGCCAGCTCACCGAATGGACAGGGGAACACTGAAGCTTTCTTT